This entry is about one T cell receptor (beta chain). Its antigen remains unidentified. Trimming shortened V by 3 bases and J by 4 bases, and 17 bases separated the two germline ends. From germline, CDR1 is SGHDT and CDR2 YYEEEE. The CDR3 consists of 16 residues. An immunoSEQ assay, version v3.0, was performed at survey level. Data came from immunoSEQ multiplex PCR; TCRdb stores just in-frame clones and leaves some out. The sample yields about 41,000 clones, about 95% seen once. The data were obtained in a study of long-term antiretroviral therapy in people with HIV. Two or more post-ART PBMC samples, plus at least one pre-ART sample, were available for each donor. Samples held 1-10 million cryopreserved PBMC before DNA extraction. General study results and limits: Once patients were on ART, diversity went higher but still fell short of transplant donor controls. Controls showed broader CDR3 length ranges than did the HIV repertoires.

The chain uses TRBV5-6 and TRBJ1-5, with D perhaps TRBD1 (5 bases). The source was unsorted PBMCs, collected 9.2 years after starting antiretroviral therapy. The clonotype comes from a man aged 30 to 45 with HIV. Here the CDR3 DNA reads TGTGCCAGCAGCTCGAGCAGGGACGAAATTAATCAGCCCCAGCATTTT. The encoded protein is CASSSSRDEINQPQHF.